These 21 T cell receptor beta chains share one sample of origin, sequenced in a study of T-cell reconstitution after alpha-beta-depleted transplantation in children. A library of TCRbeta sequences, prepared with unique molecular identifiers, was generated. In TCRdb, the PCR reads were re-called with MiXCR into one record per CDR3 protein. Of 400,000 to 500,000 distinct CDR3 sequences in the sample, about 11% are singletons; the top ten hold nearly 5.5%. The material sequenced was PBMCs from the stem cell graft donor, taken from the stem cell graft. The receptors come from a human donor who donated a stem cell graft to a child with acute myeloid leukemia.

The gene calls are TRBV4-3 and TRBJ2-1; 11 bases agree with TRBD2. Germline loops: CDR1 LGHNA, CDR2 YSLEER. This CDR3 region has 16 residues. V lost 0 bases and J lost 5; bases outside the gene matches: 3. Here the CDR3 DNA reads TGCGCCAGCAGCCAAGATTTAGCGGGAGGGGACAATGAGCAGTTCTTC. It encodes CASSQDLAGGDNEQFF.

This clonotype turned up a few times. CDR3 sequence: CASSVAGAFYNEQFF. CDR3 nucleotide sequence: TGTGCCAGCAGCGTAGCGGGAGCTTTCTACAATGAGCAGTTCTTC. V is TRBV9 and J is TRBJ2-1; a possible D gene is TRBD2 (6 bases). The CDR3 covers 15 residues. Per the germline V gene, CDR1 is SGDLS and CDR2 is YYNGEE. Trimming stripped 0 bases from V and 3 bases from J, with 10 bases between.

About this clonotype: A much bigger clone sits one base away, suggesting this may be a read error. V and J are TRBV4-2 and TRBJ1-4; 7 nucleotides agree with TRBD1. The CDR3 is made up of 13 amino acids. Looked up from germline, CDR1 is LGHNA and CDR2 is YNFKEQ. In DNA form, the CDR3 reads TGTGCCAGCGGCCAAAACGCCGGGACAGACTCGATTTTT. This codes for CASGQNAGTDSIF.

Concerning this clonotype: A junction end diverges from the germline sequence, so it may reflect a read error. CDR3 coding DNA: TGCAGCGTTGAGGCGGGGGGGCGGCTCTTC. Residues: CSVEAGGRLF. The V call is TRBV29-1, the J call TRBJ2-5; 9 bases are shared with TRBD2. CDR1 is SQVTM and CDR2 is ANQGSEA in the germline V gene. The CDR3 is 10 residues long.

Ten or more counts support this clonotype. The CDR3 DNA reads TGTGCCAGCTCACCTAGACAGGGAGACACTGAAGCTTTCTTT. Protein sequence: CASSPRQGDTEAFF. The chain carries TRBV18 and TRBJ1-1, with 7 bases fitting TRBD1. From germline, CDR1 is KGHSH and CDR2 LQKENI. The CDR3 runs to 14 residues. The V gene end was trimmed by 3 bases and the J gene end by 3 bases; junction bases not matched to a gene: 4.

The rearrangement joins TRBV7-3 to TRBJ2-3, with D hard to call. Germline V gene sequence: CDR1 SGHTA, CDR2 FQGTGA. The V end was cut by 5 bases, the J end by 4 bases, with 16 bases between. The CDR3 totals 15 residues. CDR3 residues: CASSPLPSRPDTQYF. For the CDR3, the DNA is TGTGCCAGCAGCCCTCTGCCGAGCAGGCCAGATACGCAGTATTTT. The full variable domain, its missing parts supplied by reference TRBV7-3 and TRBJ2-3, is GAGVSQTPSNKVTEKGKYVELRCDPISGHTALYWYRQSLGQGPEFLIYFQGTGAADDSGLPNDRFFAVRPEGSVSTLKIQRTERGDSAVYLCASSPLPSRPDTQYFGPGTRLTVL.

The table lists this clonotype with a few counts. The CDR3 loop is CSARGTQQETQYF. The CDR3 DNA reads TGCAGTGCTAGAGGGACCCAACAAGAGACCCAGTACTTC. The chain combines TRBV20-1 with TRBJ2-5; no clear D gene. This CDR3 has 13 residues. Germline assignment: CDR1 DFQATT and CDR2 SNEGSKA (reference sequence). V gave up 1 base and J gave up 2 bases, with 8 bases separating them.

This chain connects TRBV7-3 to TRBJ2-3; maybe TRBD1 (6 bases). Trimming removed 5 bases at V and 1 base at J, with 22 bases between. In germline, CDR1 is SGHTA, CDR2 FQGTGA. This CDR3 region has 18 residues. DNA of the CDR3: TGTGCCAGCAGCCTCACGGCTGGGGGCACTCTGGGCACAGATACGCAGTATTTT. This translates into CASSLTAGGTLGTDTQYF.

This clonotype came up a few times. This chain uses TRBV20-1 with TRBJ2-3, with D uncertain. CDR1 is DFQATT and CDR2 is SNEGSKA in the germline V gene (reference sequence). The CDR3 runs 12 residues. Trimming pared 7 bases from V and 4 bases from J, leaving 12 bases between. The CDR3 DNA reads TGCAGTGGGACCCCTCGGTCAGATACGCAGTATTTT. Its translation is CSGTPRSDTQYF.

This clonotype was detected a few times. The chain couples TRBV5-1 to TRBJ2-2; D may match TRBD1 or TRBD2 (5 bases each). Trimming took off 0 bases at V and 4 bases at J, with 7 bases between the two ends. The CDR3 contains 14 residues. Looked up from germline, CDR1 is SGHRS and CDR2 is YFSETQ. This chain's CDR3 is CASSLDGGTGELFF. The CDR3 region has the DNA TGCGCCAGCAGCTTGGATGGGGGCACCGGGGAGCTGTTTTTT. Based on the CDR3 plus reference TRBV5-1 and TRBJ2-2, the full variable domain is KAGVTQTPRYLIKTRGQQVTLSCSPISGHRSVSWYQQTPGQGLQFLFEYFSETQRNKGNFPGRFSGRQFSNSRSEMNVSTLELGDSALYLCASSLDGGTGELFFGEGSRLTVL.

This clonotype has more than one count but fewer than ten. CDR3 sequence reads: CASTQTSNEQFF. CDR3 nucleotide sequence: TGTGCCAGCACCCAGACTAGCAATGAGCAGTTCTTC. The genes are TRBV12-3 or TRBV12-4 and TRBJ2-1; tentatively, D is TRBD2 (6 bases). The CDR3 contains 12 residues. The ends were cut back, 7 bases at V and 6 bases at J, with 10 bases in the middle.

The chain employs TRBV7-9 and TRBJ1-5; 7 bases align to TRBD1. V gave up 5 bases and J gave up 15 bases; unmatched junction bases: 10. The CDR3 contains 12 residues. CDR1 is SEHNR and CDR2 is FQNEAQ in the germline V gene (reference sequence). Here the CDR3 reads CASSIPTGRLHF. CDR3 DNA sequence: TGTGCCAGCAGCATCCCGACAGGGAGGTTGCATTTT.

The CDR3 bases are TGCAGTGCTAGAGGTGCGGGGGCCAAAAACATTCAGTACTTC. Its protein product is CSARGAGAKNIQYF. This rearrangement joins TRBV20-1 to TRBJ2-4, with a weak D call TRBD2 (6 bases). CDR3 size: 14 residues. V was trimmed by 1 base and J by 1 base, leaving 8 bases between them. The germline CDR1 and CDR2 sequences are DFQATT and SNEGSKA (reference sequence).

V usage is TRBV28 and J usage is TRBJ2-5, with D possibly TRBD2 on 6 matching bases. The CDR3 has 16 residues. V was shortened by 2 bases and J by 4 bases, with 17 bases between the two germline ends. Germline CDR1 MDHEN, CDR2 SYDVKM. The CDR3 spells CASSLSPPGGGETQYF. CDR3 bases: TGTGCCAGCAGTTTAAGCCCCCCCGGGGGTGGAGAGACCCAGTACTTC.

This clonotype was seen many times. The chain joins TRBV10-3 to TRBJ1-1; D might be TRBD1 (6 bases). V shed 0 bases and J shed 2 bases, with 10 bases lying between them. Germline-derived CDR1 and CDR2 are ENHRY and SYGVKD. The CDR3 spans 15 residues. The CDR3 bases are TGTGCCATCAGTGAGTCTGGACAGACAAACACTGAAGCTTTCTTT. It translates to CAISESGQTNTEAFF.

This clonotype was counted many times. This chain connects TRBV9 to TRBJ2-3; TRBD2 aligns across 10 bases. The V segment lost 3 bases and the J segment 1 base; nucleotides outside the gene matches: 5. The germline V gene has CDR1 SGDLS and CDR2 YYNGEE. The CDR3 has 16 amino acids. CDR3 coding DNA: TGTGCCAGCAGCGCTAATCTAGCGGGGGGCACAGATACGCAGTATTTT. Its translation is CASSANLAGGTDTQYF.

The CDR3 spells CSAQEDGVGIERELFF. The CDR3 coding sequence is TGCAGTGCCCAGGAGGACGGTGTGGGAATCGAAAGGGAGCTGTTTTTT. The chain carries TRBV20-1 and TRBJ2-2; TRBD2 might be the D (5 bases). V shed 6 bases and J shed 9 bases, with 26 bases lying between them. Germline CDR1 DFQATT, CDR2 SNEGSKA (reference sequence). This CDR3 comprises 16 residues.

CDR3 in DNA: TGTGCCAGCAGCTTCGGCAGGGGTGGTCGACGGACCCAGTACTTC. Translating gives CASSFGRGGRRTQYF. The genes are TRBV7-2 and TRBJ2-5; tentatively, D is TRBD1 (6 bases). CDR3 length equals 15 residues. Germline CDR1 and CDR2: SGHTA and FQGNSA. V shed 3 bases and J shed 7 bases, with 18 bases lying between them.

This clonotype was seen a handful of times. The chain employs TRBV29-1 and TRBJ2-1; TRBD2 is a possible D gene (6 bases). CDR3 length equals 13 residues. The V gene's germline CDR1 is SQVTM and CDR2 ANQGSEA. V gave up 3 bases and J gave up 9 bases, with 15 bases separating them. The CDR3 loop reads CSVERRGVGEQFF. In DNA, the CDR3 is TGCAGCGTTGAGCGGCGCGGGGTTGGTGAGCAGTTCTTC.

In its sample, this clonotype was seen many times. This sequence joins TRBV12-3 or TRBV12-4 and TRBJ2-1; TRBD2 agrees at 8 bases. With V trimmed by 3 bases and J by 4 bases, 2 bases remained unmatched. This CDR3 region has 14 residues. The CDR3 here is CASSFIAGYNEQFF. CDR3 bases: TGTGCCAGCAGTTTTATAGCGGGATACAATGAGCAGTTCTTC.

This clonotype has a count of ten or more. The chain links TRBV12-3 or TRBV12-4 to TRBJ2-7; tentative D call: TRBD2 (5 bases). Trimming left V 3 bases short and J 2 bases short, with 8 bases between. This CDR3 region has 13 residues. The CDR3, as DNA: TGTGCCAGCAGTTTTGGGAGAACCTACGAGCAGTACTTC. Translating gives CASSFGRTYEQYF.